The 22 T cell receptor beta chains below were found in one sample sequenced in a study of T-cell reconstitution after alpha-beta-depleted transplantation in children. It was with unique molecular identifiers that the TCRbeta library was prepared. TCRdb reprocessed the PCR reads with MiXCR, giving one entry per CDR3 protein. This table has approximately 340,000 distinct CDR3 sequences, about a tenth appearing once. The sample was PBMCs from the stem cell graft donor, taken from the stem cell graft. The origin of the receptors is a human donor who donated a stem cell graft to a child with acute lymphoblastic leukemia.

In this sample, this clonotype turned up many times. The J gene is TRBJ2-2, the V gene TRBV20-1; D is unresolved. There are 13 residues in the CDR3. CDR1 and CDR2 from the germline V gene are DFQATT and SNEGSKA (reference sequence). With 3 bases removed from V and 1 base from J, the gap between germline ends came to 6 bases. The CDR3 loop reads CSASGLNTGELFF. CDR3 coding DNA: TGCAGTGCTAGCGGGCTGAACACCGGGGAGCTGTTTTTT.

The chain has TRBV4-2 and TRBJ2-3; 7 bases line up with TRBD1. The CDR3 extends over 15 amino acids. V was clipped by 0 bases and J by 6 bases; unmatched bases: 6. Looked up from germline, CDR1 is LGHNA and CDR2 is YNFKEQ. The CDR3 loop is CASSQDVQQGDTQYF. The CDR3 DNA reads TGTGCCAGCAGCCAAGATGTCCAACAGGGGGATACGCAGTATTTT.

Only a few counts were recorded for this clonotype. The chain combines TRBV5-1 with TRBJ1-1; the match to TRBD1 covers 7 bases. Germline trimming cut 3 bases from V and 2 bases from J; bases unmatched to any gene: 4. The CDR3 spans 14 residues. CDR1 SGHRS and CDR2 YFSETQ come from the germline V gene. The CDR3 region has the DNA TGCGCCAGCAGCTCACAGGGGTTCAACACTGAAGCTTTCTTT. This codes for CASSSQGFNTEAFF.

The CDR3 protein is CSAGGREGLGEQFF. The CDR3 bases are TGCAGTGCTGGAGGGCGGGAGGGCCTCGGTGAGCAGTTCTTC. J is TRBJ2-1 and V is TRBV20-1; 9 bases are a match to TRBD2. The CDR3 length is 14 residues. Unmatched junction bases numbered 11, after V lost 5 bases and J lost 9 bases. Germline CDR1 reads DFQATT; CDR2 reads SNEGSKA (reference sequence).

This clonotype was recorded a few times. The chain has TRBV20-1 and TRBJ2-1; TRBD2 matches at 8 bases. V lost 3 bases to trimming and J lost 0 bases; unmatched junction nucleotides: 1. The CDR3 sequence is 14 residues long. Germline-derived CDR1 and CDR2 are DFQATT and SNEGSKA (reference sequence). The CDR3 nucleotides are TGCAGTGCTAGCAGCGGGGGCTCCTACAATGAGCAGTTCTTC. Residues: CSASSGGSYNEQFF.

The rearrangement joins TRBV12-3 or TRBV12-4 to TRBJ1-6, with D hard to call. V was clipped by 4 bases and J by 4 bases, with 11 bases between them. CDR3 size: 15 residues. CDR3 region: CASSSEAAYNSPLHF. The DNA for the CDR3 is TGTGCCAGCAGTTCTGAGGCAGCATATAATTCACCCCTCCACTTT.

This clonotype has a handful of counts. V gene TRBV2 combines with J gene TRBJ1-2; a possible D gene is TRBD1 (5 bases). V lost 4 bases, J lost 8 bases, and 17 bases lay in between. Germline CDR1 and CDR2: SNHLY and FYNNEI. The CDR3 runs 14 residues. CDR3 protein: CASSGDGRGEGYTF. The CDR3 nucleotides are TGTGCCAGCAGTGGGGACGGACGCGGGGAAGGCTACACCTTC. Supplemented by reference TRBV2 and TRBJ1-2, the full variable domain reads EPEVTQTPSHQVTQMGQEVILRCVPISNHLYFYWYRQILGQKVEFLVSFYNNEISEKSEIFDDQFSVERPDGSNFTLKIRSTKLEDSAMYFCASSGDGRGEGYTFGSGTRLTVV.

V and J are TRBV20-1 and TRBJ2-3; 9 positions agree with TRBD2. Germline loops: CDR1 DFQATT, CDR2 SNEGSKA (reference sequence). The V gene end was trimmed by 6 bases and the J gene end by 4 bases; junction bases not matched to a gene: 11. The CDR3 consists of 15 residues. The CDR3 sequence is CSARSGTSTSDTQYF. The CDR3 nucleotides are TGCAGTGCCCGCAGCGGGACTAGCACATCAGATACGCAGTATTTT.

This clonotype was counted at least ten times. This chain joins TRBV27 and TRBJ2-7; 9 bases map to TRBD1. Germline-derived CDR1 and CDR2 are MNHEY and SMNVEV (reference sequence). The trim removed 6 bases at V and 2 bases at J, leaving 5 bases unmatched. The CDR3 consists of 14 residues. The CDR3 nucleotides read TGTGCCAGCAGACTGGGACAGGGAACCTACGAGCAGTACTTC. Translating it yields CASRLGQGTYEQYF.

The chain carries TRBV5-1 and TRBJ1-2; 7 bases map to TRBD1. Germline CDR1 reads SGHRS; CDR2 reads YFSETQ. The V and J ends lost 4 bases and 4 bases, in that order; junction bases with no gene match: 10. CDR3 length: 15 amino acids. The CDR3 region has the DNA TGCGCCAGCAGCCCGGGACAGAGTGTGATCTATGGCTACACCTTC. Its protein is CASSPGQSVIYGYTF.

The chain has TRBV4-3 and TRBJ2-5; D assignment may be TRBD1 or TRBD2 (6 bases each). V was pared by 2 bases and J by 5 bases, with 9 bases between. Germline CDR1 LGHNA, CDR2 YSLEER. CDR3 length: 13 residues. The CDR3 region has the DNA TGCGCCAGCAGCCAACAGGGGAGGGAGACCCAGTACTTC. Translation: CASSQQGRETQYF.

This chain joins TRBV27 and TRBJ2-7; possible D gene TRBD2, 5 bases. There are 14 residues in the CDR3. Trimming took off 3 bases at V and 4 bases at J, with 13 bases between the two ends. Per germline, CDR1 MNHEY and CDR2 SMNVEV (reference sequence). CDR3: CASSLVLGRYEQYF. The DNA for the CDR3 is TGTGCCAGCAGTTTGGTACTAGGTCGATACGAGCAGTACTTC.

This clonotype was counted a few times. The chain combines TRBV12-3 or TRBV12-4 with TRBJ2-5; D perhaps matches TRBD2 (6 bases). The CDR3 has 13 residues. V dropped 5 bases and J dropped 0 bases, with 7 bases sitting between them. CDR3 DNA: TGTGCCAGCAGTGGCGGGAACCAAGAGACCCAGTACTTC. Translated: CASSGGNQETQYF.

This clonotype was observed a few times. The chain carries TRBV7-9 and TRBJ2-1; D may correspond to TRBD1 or TRBD2 (5 bases each). From germline, CDR1 is SEHNR and CDR2 FQNEAQ (reference sequence). Trimming left V 5 bases short and J 0 bases short, with 11 bases between. This CDR3 region has 15 residues. In DNA, the CDR3 is TGTGCCAGCAGCGGGGAGAGGGGCTCCTACAATGAGCAGTTCTTC. Protein sequence: CASSGERGSYNEQFF.

This clonotype occurred a few times. This sequence joins TRBV6-2 or TRBV6-3 and TRBJ1-5, with D perhaps TRBD1 (5 bases). Between the trimmed V and J ends, which lost 8 bases and 0 bases, there was a span of 17 bases. CDR1 is MNHEY and CDR2 is SVGEGT in the germline V gene. The CDR3 consists of 16 residues. CDR3 DNA: TGTGCCAGCCGGGGTGGGGCAGGGAATAGCAATCAGCCCCAGCATTTT. Translation gives CASRGGAGNSNQPQHF.

This clonotype has at least ten counts. The chain has TRBV4-1 and TRBJ2-1; D call uncertain. Per the germline V gene, CDR1 is MGHRA and CDR2 is YSYEKL. This CDR3 region has 12 residues. V lost 0 bases to trimming and J lost 7 bases, with 4 bases between them. CDR3 in DNA: TGCGCCAGCAGCCAAGATTCGAATGAGCAGTTCTTC. It codes for CASSQDSNEQFF.

This clonotype was detected ten times or more. The chain joins TRBV28 to TRBJ1-4; tentatively, D is TRBD1 (5 bases). The germline V gene encodes CDR1 MDHEN and CDR2 SYDVKM. V lost 6 bases to trimming and J lost 8 bases, with 16 bases between them. The CDR3 is 14 amino acids. CDR3 sequence: CASRLRGYGEKLFF. CDR3 nucleotide sequence: TGTGCCAGCAGACTTAGGGGATATGGAGAAAAACTGTTTTTT.

This clonotype turned up a few times. The rearrangement uses TRBV18 and TRBJ1-5, with D unresolved. V was trimmed by 0 bases and J by 7 bases, leaving 13 bases between them. The CDR3 length is 15 residues. CDR1 is KGHSH and CDR2 is LQKENI in the germline V gene. This CDR3 is CASSPPVLLGQPQHF. The CDR3 DNA reads TGTGCCAGCTCACCACCGGTGTTACTAGGACAGCCCCAGCATTTT.

This clonotype was detected only a few times. The rearrangement joins TRBV20-1 to TRBJ2-1; 7 bases agree with TRBD2. V trimming: 5 bases; J trimming: 4 bases; junction bases outside the gene matches: 17. Per germline, CDR1 DFQATT and CDR2 SNEGSKA (reference sequence). This CDR3 is 17 amino acids long. In nucleotides, the CDR3 is TGCAGTGCTCCCCCGGGCAGCCTAGCGGCGACTTACAATGAGCAGTTCTTC. Encoded protein: CSAPPGSLAATYNEQFF.

In this sample, this clonotype turned up a few times. The V call is TRBV4-3, the J call TRBJ2-1; 7 nucleotides line up with TRBD1. CDR1 is LGHNA, CDR2 YSLEER, per germline. V shed 0 bases, J shed 8 bases, and the junction held 19 bases outside the gene matches. This CDR3 contains 19 residues. The CDR3 loop is CASSQDSLGTGESSHEQFF. In nucleotides, the CDR3 is TGCGCCAGCAGCCAAGATTCCCTGGGCACAGGGGAAAGTTCCCATGAGCAGTTCTTC.

The rearrangement joins TRBV27 to TRBJ1-5; D not certain. This CDR3 spans 14 amino acids. Germline CDR1 is MNHEY and CDR2 is SMNVEV (reference sequence). V was clipped by 2 bases and J by 5 bases, with 10 bases between them. The CDR3 coding sequence is TGTGCCAGCAGTTTAGCTGGGTTCGATCAGCCCCAGCATTTT. Amino acids: CASSLAGFDQPQHF.

This clonotype occurred a few times. This chain links TRBV12-3 or TRBV12-4 with TRBJ2-7, with 7 bases matching TRBD2. The CDR3 extends over 16 amino acids. V lost 3 bases and J lost 2; bases outside the gene matches: 10. This CDR3 is CASSFGLRTSPYEQYF. The DNA of the CDR3 is TGTGCCAGCAGTTTCGGTTTAAGGACTAGTCCCTACGAGCAGTACTTC.